This TCR beta chain was observed in a study of T cell responses to AZD1222 COVID-19 vaccine (dated by TCRdb to 2020 to 2022). At the level of the whole study: A total of roughly 240 trial participants underwent TCR sequencing, of whom some 210 received two doses of AZD1222 and about 25 received two doses of the MenACWY control vaccine. Trial participants were enrolled into age subgroups of 18-55, 56-69 and 70-plus years, which contained approximately 150, 28 and 58 TCR-sequenced participants, respectively.

A word on this clone: No antigen is known for it. Per-base qualities were not stored, and no clone one base away is much larger.

CDR1 ENHRY and CDR2 SYGVKD were looked up in the germline V gene. The CDR3 has 14 amino acids, counting the end cysteine and phenylalanine. The retained sequence is limited to the CDR3, 42 bases, with the frame set at the first base. V loses 2 bases, J loses 1 base, and the germline ends lie 8 bases apart. Read against the paper, the sample's time point label means: about 28 days (+/-7) after the second vaccine dose. AZD1222 recipients with second doses at about 4 weeks or about 12 weeks were pooled, because spike-specific TCR depth and breadth did not differ between schedules. Vaccinee samples were obtained from the UK trials COV001 and COV002, which included a single-blind randomized controlled phase 2/3 trial of AZD1222 (ChAdOx1 nCoV-19) in healthy adults. For TCRbeta chain sequencing, PBMC samples from trial participants were taken at day 0 and at day 28 after the second dose. The CDR3 regions of human TCRbeta chains were analyzed by immunosequencing. On the study's bioinformatics: TCRs in the repertoires were matched against a reference library of SARS-CoV-2-specific TCRs that had been generated with the MIRA antigen-specificity platform. Breadth meant the fraction of unique TCRs that were SARS-CoV-2-associated, whereas depth meant the fraction of total T cells that were SARS-CoV-2-associated. Using the MIRA data, every spike-specific TCR was mapped to the spike region that the TCR reacted to and assigned to either a CD4 or a CD8 class. Log10-transformed breadth and depth values were compared by one-way ANOVA with Sidak's multiple comparisons tests. TCRdb mirrors the immuneACCESS table, restricted to in-frame sequences. Some clones are absent from its copies; in checked studies, under half trace to an unresolved V gene, and the reason for the others is unknown. That table gives V, J and clone size, and the DNA gave D and trimming. The sample table contains roughly 98,000 clones; only one count was recorded for about 81% of them. The ten largest account for more than 13% of the sample.

On the study overall, not on this receptor specifically: CD4 TCRs associated with the vaccine covered the entire spike protein, and the dominant responses were in regions 160-218 and 743-854. Because no day 14 peak-response samples were available, repertoires were characterized only after the peak T cell response. In the small 56-69-year group, the increase in depth fell short of significance, most likely because of low power. Participants were mostly white British, with more females than males. The authors suggested clonal diversity may have been underestimated. After two AZD1222 doses, spike-specific TCR breadth and depth were significantly higher than at day 0 and than in MenACWY recipients. Reportedly, almost half of the unique spike-specific TCRs recognized epitopes lying outside the regions that are mutated in the B.1.351 and B.1.1.7 variants. Conclusions about previously exposed vaccinees are limited, since just five to seven AZD1222 recipients were seropositive for SARS-CoV-2 at baseline.

The sequence was obtained from an adult who received the AZD1222 COVID-19 vaccine. The chain links TRBV10-3 with TRBJ1-2; no D gene call is confident. Source: peripheral blood, taken 28 days after the second AZD1222 dose. The CDR3 sequence is CAISELSDNYGYTF. The DNA is TGTGCCATCAGTGAGCTGAGCGATAACTATGGCTACACCTTC.